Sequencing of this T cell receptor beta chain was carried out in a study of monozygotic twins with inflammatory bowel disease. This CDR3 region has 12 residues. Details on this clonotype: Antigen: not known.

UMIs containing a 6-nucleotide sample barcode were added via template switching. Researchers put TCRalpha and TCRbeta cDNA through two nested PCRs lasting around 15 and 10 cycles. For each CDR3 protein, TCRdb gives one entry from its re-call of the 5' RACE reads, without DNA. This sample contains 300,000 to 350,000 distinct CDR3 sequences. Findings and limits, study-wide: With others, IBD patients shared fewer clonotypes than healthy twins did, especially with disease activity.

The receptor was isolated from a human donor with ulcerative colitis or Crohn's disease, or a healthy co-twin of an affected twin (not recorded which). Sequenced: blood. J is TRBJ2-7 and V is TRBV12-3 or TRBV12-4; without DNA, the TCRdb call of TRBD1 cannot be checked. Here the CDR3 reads CASSRDRARQYF.